This TCR beta chain was documented in a study of CD8 T cells in Susac syndrome. Random hexamers primed reverse transcription of about 0.45 to 1 ug RNA. Amplification of TCR beta CDR3 was carried out by immunoSEQ multiplex PCR, which covered 54 Vbeta and 13 Jbeta segments. One entry per CDR3 protein results from TCRdb running MiXCR on the immunoSEQ multiplex PCR reads. The sample contains roughly 130,000 distinct CDR3 sequences, roughly 94% of which appear only once. The germline V gene has CDR1 MNHEY and CDR2 SVGEGT. This CDR3 region has 15 residues. V dropped 2 bases and J dropped 3; count of bases not matched to a gene: 2.

The V call is TRBV6-2 or TRBV6-3, the J call TRBJ2-1, with TRBD2 matching over 9 bases. The source of this sequence is a human donor with multiple sclerosis. The specimen was CD4+ T cells from PBMCs. The DNA of the CDR3 is TGTGCCAGCAGTTACGGACTAGCGCTCTACAATGAGCAGTTCTTC. Its translation: CASSYGLALYNEQFF.